This TCR beta chain was sequenced for a study of identical twins. To note about this clonotype: Its specificity is not known.

Each cDNA held unique molecular identifiers, and template switching gave it a universal primer site. Using its own MiXCR run on the 5' RACE reads, TCRdb lists one record per CDR3 protein. The sample includes roughly 470,000 distinct CDR3 sequences, 14% of them seen just once. General study points: Partial confounding of zero-insertion analyses by invariant MAIT and iNKT cells was possible.

This CDR3 spans 20 amino acids. Germline trimming cut 0 bases from V and 1 base from J; bases unmatched to any gene: 16. These data are also associated with another study on yellow fever vaccine responses in identical twins.

This TCR was recovered from a woman between 18 and 29 years old in good health. The chain recombines TRBV23-1 with TRBJ2-3; the match to TRBD2 covers 7 bases. TRBV23-1 is known as an ORF, though its function is uncertain. Material for sequencing was CD4+ T cells sorted from blood. The CDR3 bases are TGCGCCAGCAGTCAATCTAAGAGGCCTAGCGGTACTGGTCGCACAGATACGCAGTATTTT. Its translation is CASSQSKRPSGTGRTDTQYF.